The clone carrying this TCR beta chain occurred once. As yet, its antigen is unknown. In the ViraFEST assay, antigen-specific CD4+ clonotypes were identified by expansion after peptide-pool stimulation. Isolating CD4+ T cells followed ten to eleven days of culture. Every participant took two doses of the BNT162b2 or mRNA-1273 vaccine. This entry is derived from a study of vaccination effects on CD4 cells after COVID-19. The CDR3 contains 13 residues. Trimming removed 2 bases from V and 5 bases from J, with 8 bases in between. Germline loops: CDR1 MGHDK, CDR2 SYGVNS. Profiled with immunoSEQ multiplex PCR; TCRdb holds only in-frame clones, not every one. The sample lists 25,000 to 30,000 clones, roughly four fifths occurring once.

The sequences come from CD4+ T cells from PBMCs cultured with HCoV-OC43 spike peptides, collected after COVID-19 vaccination. Noted subset: HCoV-OC43 spike overlapping peptide pool stimulation. The chain joins TRBV25-1 to TRBJ2-3, with D unresolved. The sequence derives from a human donor who received a COVID-19 vaccine. The CDR3: CASSEGGKDTQYF. The CDR3 DNA is TGTGCCAGCAGTGAAGGTGGGAAAGATACGCAGTATTTT.